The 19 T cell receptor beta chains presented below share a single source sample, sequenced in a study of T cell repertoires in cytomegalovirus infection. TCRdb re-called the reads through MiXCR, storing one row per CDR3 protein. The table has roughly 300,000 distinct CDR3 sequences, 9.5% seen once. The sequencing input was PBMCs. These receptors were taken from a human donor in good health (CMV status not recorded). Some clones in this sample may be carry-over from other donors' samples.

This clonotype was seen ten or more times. The chain's CDR3 is CASTLHRQGEAFF. CDR3 DNA sequence: TGTGCCAGCACCCTACACCGACAGGGAGAAGCTTTCTTT. The chain employs TRBV12-3 or TRBV12-4 and TRBJ1-1, with 7 bases aligning to TRBD1. The CDR3 loop spans 13 amino acids. V dropped 7 bases and J dropped 8; count of bases not matched to a gene: 10.

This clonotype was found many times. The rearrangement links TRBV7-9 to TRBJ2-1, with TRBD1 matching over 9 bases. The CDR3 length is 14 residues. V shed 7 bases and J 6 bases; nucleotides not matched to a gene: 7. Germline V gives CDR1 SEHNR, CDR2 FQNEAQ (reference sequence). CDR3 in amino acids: CASNSRDRANEQFF. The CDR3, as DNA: TGTGCCAGCAACTCCCGGGACAGGGCCAATGAGCAGTTCTTC.

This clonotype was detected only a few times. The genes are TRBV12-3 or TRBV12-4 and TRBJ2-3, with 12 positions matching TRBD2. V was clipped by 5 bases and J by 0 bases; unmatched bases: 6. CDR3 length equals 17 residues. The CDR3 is CASSRLAGASSTDTQYF. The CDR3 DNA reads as TGTGCCAGCAGTAGACTAGCGGGGGCCTCTAGCACAGATACGCAGTATTTT.

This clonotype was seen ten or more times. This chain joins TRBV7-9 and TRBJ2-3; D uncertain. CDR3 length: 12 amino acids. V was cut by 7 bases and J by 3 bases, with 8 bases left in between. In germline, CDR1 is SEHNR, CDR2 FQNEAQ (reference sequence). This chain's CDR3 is CASTLLTDTQYF. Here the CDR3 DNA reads TGTGCCAGCACCCTACTTACAGATACGCAGTATTTT. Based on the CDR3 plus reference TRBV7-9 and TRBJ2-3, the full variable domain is DTGVSQNPRHKITKRGQNVTFRCDPISEHNRLYWYRQTLGQGPEFLTYFQNEAQLEKSRLLSDRFSAERPKGSFSTLEIQRTEQGDSAMYLCASTLLTDTQYFGPGTRLTVL.

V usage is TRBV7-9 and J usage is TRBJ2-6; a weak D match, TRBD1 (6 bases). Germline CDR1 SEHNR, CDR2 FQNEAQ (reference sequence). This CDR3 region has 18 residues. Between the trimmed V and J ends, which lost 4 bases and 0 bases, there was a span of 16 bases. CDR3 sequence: CASSSPGQWISGANVLTF. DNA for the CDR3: TGTGCCAGCAGCTCGCCGGGACAATGGATCTCTGGGGCCAACGTCCTGACTTTC. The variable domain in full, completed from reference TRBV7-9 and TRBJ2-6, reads DTGVSQNPRHKITKRGQNVTFRCDPISEHNRLYWYRQTLGQGPEFLTYFQNEAQLEKSRLLSDRFSAERPKGSFSTLEIQRTEQGDSAMYLCASSSPGQWISGANVLTFGAGSRLTVL.

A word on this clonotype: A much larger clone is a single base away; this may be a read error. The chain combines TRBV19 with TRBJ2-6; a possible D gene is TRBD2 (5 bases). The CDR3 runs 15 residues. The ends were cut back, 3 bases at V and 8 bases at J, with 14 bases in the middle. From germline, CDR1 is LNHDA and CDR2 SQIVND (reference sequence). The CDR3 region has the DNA TGTGCCAGTAGTATCGCGCTTACCGGGACCAACGTCCTGACTTTC. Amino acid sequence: CASSIALTGTNVLTF.

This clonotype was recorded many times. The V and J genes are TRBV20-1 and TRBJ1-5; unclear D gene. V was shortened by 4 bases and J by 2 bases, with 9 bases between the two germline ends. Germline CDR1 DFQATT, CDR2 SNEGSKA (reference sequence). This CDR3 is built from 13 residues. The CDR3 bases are TGCAGTGCTATTGGGCAGGGCAATCAGCCCCAGCATTTT. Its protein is CSAIGQGNQPQHF.

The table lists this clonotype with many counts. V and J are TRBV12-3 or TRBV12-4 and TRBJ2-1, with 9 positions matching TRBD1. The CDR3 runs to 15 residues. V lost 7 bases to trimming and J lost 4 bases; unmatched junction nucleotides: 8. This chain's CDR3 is CASTPGQGSYNEQFF. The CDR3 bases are TGTGCCAGCACACCCGGACAGGGGAGTTACAATGAGCAGTTCTTC.

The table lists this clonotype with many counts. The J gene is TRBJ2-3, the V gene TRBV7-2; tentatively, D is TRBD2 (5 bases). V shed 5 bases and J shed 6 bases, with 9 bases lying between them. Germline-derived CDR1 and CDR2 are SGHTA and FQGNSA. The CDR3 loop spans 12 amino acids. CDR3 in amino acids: CASSRRGDTQYF. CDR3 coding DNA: TGTGCCAGCAGCCGTCGAGGGGATACGCAGTATTTT.

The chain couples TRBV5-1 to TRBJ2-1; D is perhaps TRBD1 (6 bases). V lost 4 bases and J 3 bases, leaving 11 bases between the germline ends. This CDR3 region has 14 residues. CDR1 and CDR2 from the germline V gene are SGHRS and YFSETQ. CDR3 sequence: CASSGRDNYNEQFF. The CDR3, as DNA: TGCGCCAGCAGCGGTCGGGACAACTACAATGAGCAGTTCTTC.

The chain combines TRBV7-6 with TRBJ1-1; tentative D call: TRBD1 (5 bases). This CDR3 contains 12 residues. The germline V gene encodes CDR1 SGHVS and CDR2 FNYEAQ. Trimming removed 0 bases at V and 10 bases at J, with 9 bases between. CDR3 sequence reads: CASSLAGAGAFF. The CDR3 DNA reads TGTGCCAGCAGCTTAGCCGGGGCAGGAGCTTTCTTT.

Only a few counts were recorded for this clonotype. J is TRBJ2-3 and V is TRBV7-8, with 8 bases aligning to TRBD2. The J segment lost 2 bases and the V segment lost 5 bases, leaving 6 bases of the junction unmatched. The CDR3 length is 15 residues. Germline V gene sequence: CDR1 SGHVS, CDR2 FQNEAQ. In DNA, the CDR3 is TGTGCCAGCAGCGAAACAGCGGGGGACACAGATACGCAGTATTTT. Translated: CASSETAGDTDTQYF.

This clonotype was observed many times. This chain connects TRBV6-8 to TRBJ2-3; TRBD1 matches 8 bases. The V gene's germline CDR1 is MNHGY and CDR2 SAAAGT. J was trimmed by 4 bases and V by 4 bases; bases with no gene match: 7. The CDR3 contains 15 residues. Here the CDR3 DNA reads TGTGCCAGCAGTTCCAGGGGGCTAGGGTCAGATACGCAGTATTTT. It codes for CASSSRGLGSDTQYF.

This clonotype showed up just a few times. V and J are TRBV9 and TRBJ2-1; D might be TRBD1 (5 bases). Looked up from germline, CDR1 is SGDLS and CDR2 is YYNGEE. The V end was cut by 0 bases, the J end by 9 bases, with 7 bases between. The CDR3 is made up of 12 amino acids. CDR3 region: CASSVGGGEQFF. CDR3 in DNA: TGTGCCAGCAGCGTAGGGGGCGGTGAGCAGTTCTTC.

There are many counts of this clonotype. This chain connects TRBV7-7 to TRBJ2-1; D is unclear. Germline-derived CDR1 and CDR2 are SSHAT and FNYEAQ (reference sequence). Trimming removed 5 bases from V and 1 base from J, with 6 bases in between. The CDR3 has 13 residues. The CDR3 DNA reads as TGTGCCAGCAGCATGGGTTCCTACAATGAGCAGTTCTTC. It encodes CASSMGSYNEQFF.

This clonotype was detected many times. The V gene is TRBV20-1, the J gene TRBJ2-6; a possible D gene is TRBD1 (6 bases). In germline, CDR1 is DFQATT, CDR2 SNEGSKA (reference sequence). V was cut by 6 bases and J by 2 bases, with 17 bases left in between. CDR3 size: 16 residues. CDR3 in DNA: TGCAGTGCCCGCAGGGACACCCCTGCTGGGGCCAACGTCCTGACTTTC. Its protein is CSARRDTPAGANVLTF.

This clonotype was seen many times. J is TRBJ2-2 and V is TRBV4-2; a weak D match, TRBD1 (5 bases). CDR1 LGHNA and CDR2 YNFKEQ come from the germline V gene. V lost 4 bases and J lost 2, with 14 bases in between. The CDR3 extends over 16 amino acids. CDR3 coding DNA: TGTGCCAGCAGCCCCCCCGGGCAGGGTAACACCGGGGAGCTGTTTTTT. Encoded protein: CASSPPGQGNTGELFF.

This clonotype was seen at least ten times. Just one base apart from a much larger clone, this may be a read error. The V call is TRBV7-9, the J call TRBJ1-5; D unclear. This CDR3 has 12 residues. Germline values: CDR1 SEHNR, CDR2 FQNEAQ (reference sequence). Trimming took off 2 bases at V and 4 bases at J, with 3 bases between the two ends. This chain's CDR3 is CASSLWNQPQHF. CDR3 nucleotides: TGTGCCAGCAGCTTATGGAATCAGCCCCAGCATTTT.

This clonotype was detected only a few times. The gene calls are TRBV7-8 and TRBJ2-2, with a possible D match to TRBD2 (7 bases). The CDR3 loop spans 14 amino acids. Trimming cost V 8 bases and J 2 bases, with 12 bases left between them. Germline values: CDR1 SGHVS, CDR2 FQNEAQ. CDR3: CASGEGHNTGELFF. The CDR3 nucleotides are TGTGCCAGCGGGGAGGGACACAACACCGGGGAGCTGTTTTTT.